This TCR beta chain was sequenced in a study of CXCR3-negative and CXCR3-positive naive CD8 T cells. Study-wide background: Each library held about 1.5 +/- 0.3 million TRB reads, roughly 150 million in total.

Each TRB cDNA library was prepared by 5' RACE (with UMI labels). TCRdb reprocessed the 5' RACE reads and stores each CDR3 protein as one record, lacking DNA. The specimen's table records around 50,000 distinct CDR3 sequences. Germline CDR1 is MDHEN and CDR2 is SYDVKM. This CDR3 has 17 amino acids. The receptor was derived from a human donor in good health. Some clones in this sample may be carry-over from other donors' samples. The chain combines TRBV28 with TRBJ1-5; without DNA, the TCRdb call of TRBD1 cannot be checked. Sequencing was carried out using naive CXCR3- CD8+ T cells from blood. Subset noted: CD45RO-CCR7+CD27+CD95- naive CD8+ T cells lacking CXCR3 (TNR3-). CDR3 loop: CASSWSMGQGAAQPQHF.